One sample yielded the 26 T cell receptor beta chains listed below, sequenced in a study of blood T cells in healthy people across ages. A second PCR, run for about 7 to 11 cycles, used a sample-barcoded 5' primer plus a J-beta primer mix. Using its own MiXCR run on the 5' RACE reads, TCRdb lists one record per CDR3 protein. The table shows 630,000 or so distinct CDR3 sequences, with approximately 31% occurring only once. Sequenced input: blood. These receptors were obtained from a woman aged 80 or over in good health.

In DNA form, the CDR3 reads TGCGCCAGCAGCCACCAACAGGGAACTCCTGGAAACACCATATATTTT. It encodes CASSHQQGTPGNTIYF. The rearrangement uses TRBV4-1 and TRBJ1-3; D perhaps matches TRBD1 (6 bases). Germline CDR1 is MGHRA and CDR2 is YSYEKL. Trimming removed 3 bases at V and 2 bases at J, with 14 bases between. The CDR3 runs 16 residues.

A few counts support this clonotype. A much larger clone lies one base from this, so it may be a read error. The rearrangement uses TRBV2 and TRBJ2-3, with 11 bases fitting TRBD1. After removal of 7 bases from V and 6 bases from J, the junction contained 9 bases not matched to a gene. Per germline, CDR1 SNHLY and CDR2 FYNNEI. CDR3 size: 15 residues. The CDR3 DNA reads TGTGCCAGCATCCCGGACAGGGGGCCTAGGGATACGCAGTATTTT. This codes for CASIPDRGPRDTQYF. The whole variable domain, filled in from reference TRBV2 and TRBJ2-3, reads EPEVTQTPSHQVTQMGQEVILRCVPISNHLYFYWYRQILGQKVEFLVSFYNNEISEKSEIFDDQFSVERPDGSNFTLKIRSTKLEDSAMYFCASIPDRGPRDTQYFGPGTRLTVL.

Remarks on this clonotype: The conserved final phenylalanine or tryptophan is absent from the CDR3, which likely points to a read error. J is TRBJ1-1 and V is TRBV9, with TRBD1 as a possible D gene (6 bases). This CDR3 spans 14 amino acids. Germline V lookup: CDR1 SGDLS, CDR2 YYNGEE. V dropped 5 bases and J dropped 4 bases, with 15 bases sitting between them. CDR3 amino acids: CASSTGWLGTEAFS. The CDR3 nucleotides read TGTGCCAGCAGTACAGGGTGGTTGGGCACTGAAGCTTTCTCT.

This clonotype was seen at least ten times. The rearrangement joins TRBV9 to TRBJ2-3; D tentatively reads TRBD1 or TRBD2 (5 bases each). Deletions cut 6 bases from V and 0 bases from J, with 14 bases between. The CDR3 runs to 15 residues. Germline-derived CDR1 and CDR2 are SGDLS and YYNGEE. DNA of the CDR3: TGTGCCAGCACCCGAACGGGACCGAGCACAGATACGCAGTATTTT. It yields the protein CASTRTGPSTDTQYF.

This clonotype was recorded at least ten times. The CDR3 loop is CASSLGGQRLTHYEQYF. The DNA of the CDR3 is TGTGCCAGCAGCCTAGGGGGACAGAGACTTACTCACTACGAGCAGTACTTC. The genes are TRBV6-6 and TRBJ2-7; 7 nucleotides match TRBD1. Germline V gene sequence: CDR1 MNHNY, CDR2 SVGAGI (reference sequence). The ends lost 6 bases at V and 3 bases at J; junction bases unmatched: 17. The CDR3 has 17 residues.

There are many counts of this clonotype. V is TRBV20-1 and J is TRBJ2-3, with D perhaps matching TRBD1 or TRBD2 (5 bases each). CDR3 size: 16 residues. Trimming removed 4 bases from V and 0 bases from J, with 17 bases in between. Germline V lookup: CDR1 DFQATT, CDR2 SNEGSKA (reference sequence). The CDR3 protein is CSAKSQTGTSTDTQYF. The CDR3 region has the DNA TGCAGTGCTAAGTCCCAAACGGGGACGAGCACAGATACGCAGTATTTT.

There are many counts of this clonotype. The chain combines TRBV29-1 with TRBJ2-7; D ambiguous. Trimming left V 7 bases short and J 6 bases short, with 13 bases between. Germline V gives CDR1 SQVTM, CDR2 ANQGSEA. This CDR3 contains 11 residues. The CDR3 loop is CSAVGAGEQYF. DNA for the CDR3: TGCAGCGCTGTCGGAGCCGGCGAGCAGTACTTC.

About this clonotype: This may arise from a read error, as a much more abundant clone is one base away. The chain recombines TRBV15 with TRBJ1-2; no clear D gene. Looked up from germline, CDR1 is LNHNV and CDR2 is YYDKDF (reference sequence). CDR3 length: 13 amino acids. The CDR3 DNA sequence: TGTGCCACCAGCACCCGAGGACTCTATGGCCACACCTTC. Translated, it gives CATSTRGLYGHTF.

This clonotype was seen only once. The V and J genes are TRBV7-8 and TRBJ2-1, with D possibly being TRBD2 (6 bases). CDR1 and CDR2 from the germline V gene are SGHVS and FQNEAQ. This CDR3 region has 18 residues. V was pared by 5 bases and J by 5 bases, with 25 bases between. In nucleotides, the CDR3 is TGTGCCAGCAGCCCCTCCGCGGGGCGGGATTACCCTAACAATGAGCAGTTCTTC. Its protein product is CASSPSAGRDYPNNEQFF.

This clonotype was seen ten or more times. The chain uses TRBV20-1 and TRBJ2-5; D ambiguous. Germline loops: CDR1 DFQATT, CDR2 SNEGSKA (reference sequence). Trimming shortened V by 0 bases and J by 5 bases, and 13 bases separated the two germline ends. The CDR3 spans 14 residues. In DNA form, the CDR3 reads TGCAGTGCTAGAGAGAGTAGCCTTGTGGAGACCCAGTACTTC. This encodes CSARESSLVETQYF.

At least ten counts were recorded for this clonotype. The chain couples TRBV10-3 to TRBJ2-5; 8 bases are shared with TRBD1. The CDR3 is 15 residues long. J gave up 2 bases and V 3 bases, and 5 bases lay outside the gene matches. CDR1 is ENHRY and CDR2 is SYGVKD in the germline V gene. This CDR3 reads CAISEAGTGQETQYF. Here the CDR3 DNA reads TGTGCCATCAGTGAAGCCGGGACAGGACAAGAGACCCAGTACTTC.

This clonotype has at least ten counts. The chain is built from TRBV24-1 and TRBJ2-1; possibly TRBD1 for D (6 bases). The CDR3 totals 13 residues. Deletions cut 3 bases from V and 7 bases from J, with 9 bases between. Germline V lookup: CDR1 KGHDR, CDR2 SFDVKD. The CDR3 here is CATSDVQGNEQFF. As DNA, the CDR3 is TGTGCCACCAGTGATGTACAGGGAAATGAGCAGTTCTTC.

This clonotype appeared many times. The chain recombines TRBV20-1 with TRBJ1-5, with 12 bases fitting TRBD1. The CDR3 is 15 residues long. CDR1 and CDR2 (germline): DFQATT, SNEGSKA (reference sequence). After removal of 2 bases from V and 6 bases from J, the junction contained 5 bases not matched to a gene. Here the CDR3 reads CSARRWDRGLQPQHF. CDR3 in DNA: TGCAGTGCTAGACGGTGGGACAGGGGGCTTCAGCCCCAGCATTTT.

There are many counts of this clonotype. The chain joins TRBV9 to TRBJ1-2; TRBD1 agrees at 7 bases. V lost 3 bases, J lost 8 bases, and 10 bases stayed unmatched. This CDR3 has 14 residues. CDR1 SGDLS and CDR2 YYNGEE come from the germline V gene. The CDR3 loop is CASSGGQVFGGYTF. CDR3 in DNA: TGTGCCAGCAGCGGTGGACAGGTTTTTGGAGGCTACACCTTC.

This clonotype was found many times. The CDR3 bases are TGTGCCAGTAGCCATGGACAGGGGTCCTACAATGAGCAGTTCTTC. Translation gives CASSHGQGSYNEQFF. The chain joins TRBV19 to TRBJ2-1; 9 bases align to TRBD1. This CDR3 contains 15 residues. Germline CDR1 reads LNHDA; CDR2 reads SQIVND (reference sequence). Germline trimming cut 6 bases from V and 1 base from J; bases unmatched to any gene: 4. Together with reference TRBV19 and TRBJ2-1, the CDR3 gives the full variable domain: DGGITQSPKYLFRKEGQNVTLSCEQNLNHDAMYWYRQDPGQGLRLIYYSQIVNDFQKGDIAEGYSVSREKKESFPLTVTSAQKNPTAFYLCASSHGQGSYNEQFFGPGTRLTVL.

This clonotype was seen repeatedly, ten times or more. This chain uses TRBV18 with TRBJ2-1; D is unresolved. This CDR3 spans 17 amino acids. V dropped 0 bases and J dropped 0 bases, with 12 bases sitting between them. Germline V lookup: CDR1 KGHSH, CDR2 LQKENI. The CDR3: CASSPPSGASSYNEQFF. CDR3 sequence (DNA): TGTGCCAGCTCACCACCGTCGGGCGCCAGCTCCTACAATGAGCAGTTCTTC. Supplemented by reference TRBV18 and TRBJ2-1, the full variable domain reads NAGVMQNPRHLVRRRGQEARLRCSPMKGHSHVYWYRQLPEEGLKFMVYLQKENIIDESGMPKERFSAEFPKEGPSILRIQQVVRGDSAAYFCASSPPSGASSYNEQFFGPGTRLTVL.

This clonotype was observed a handful of times. The rearrangement uses TRBV7-9 and TRBJ2-1, with TRBD2 matching over 14 bases. The junction had 4 bases not matched to a gene; V was cut back by 5 bases and J by 7 bases. The length of the CDR3 is 15 residues. The germline V gene encodes CDR1 SEHNR and CDR2 FQNEAQ (reference sequence). The CDR3 DNA follows: TGTGCCAGCAGCCGGACTAGCGGGGGGTGGAATGAGCAGTTCTTC. It translates to CASSRTSGGWNEQFF. The whole variable domain, filled in from reference TRBV7-9 and TRBJ2-1, reads DTGVSQNPRHKITKRGQNVTFRCDPISEHNRLYWYRQTLGQGPEFLTYFQNEAQLEKSRLLSDRFSAERPKGSFSTLEIQRTEQGDSAMYLCASSRTSGGWNEQFFGPGTRLTVL.

This clonotype was seen repeatedly, ten times or more. The V and J genes are TRBV30 and TRBJ2-7; the match to TRBD2 covers 7 bases. Germline assignment: CDR1 GTSNPN and CDR2 SVGIG (reference sequence). The J segment lost 1 base and the V segment lost 0 bases, leaving 6 bases of the junction unmatched. This CDR3 has 15 amino acids. CDR3 in DNA: TGTGCCTGGAGTGTACGGGGGGAGTTATCCTACGAGCAGTACTTC. Translated, it gives CAWSVRGELSYEQYF.

This clonotype has just a few counts. This sequence joins TRBV3-1 and TRBJ2-1; D gene uncertain. This CDR3 is built from 15 residues. Trimming stripped 0 bases from V and 3 bases from J, with 9 bases between. Germline-derived CDR1 and CDR2 are LGHDT and YNNKEL (reference sequence). The DNA of the CDR3 is TGTGCCAGCAGCCAAGATCTTTCATACTACAATGAGCAGTTCTTC. This sequence encodes CASSQDLSYYNEQFF.

Of note for this clonotype: Being one base from a much bigger clone, this may be a read error. The chain carries TRBV28 and TRBJ2-4; D gene ambiguous. The closer fit of TRBJ2-5 to the DNA end suggests the J call may be wrong. The CDR3 length is 12 residues. Germline CDR1 MDHEN, CDR2 SYDVKM. The CDR3 DNA reads as TGTGCCAGCAGTTCGTTTTCAAAGACCCAGTACTTC. It translates to CASSSFSKTQYF.

This clonotype was recorded at least ten times. The V and J genes are TRBV20-1 and TRBJ2-1; 7 nucleotides match TRBD1. The germline CDR1 and CDR2 sequences are DFQATT and SNEGSKA (reference sequence). J gave up 4 bases and V 0 bases, and 12 bases lay outside the gene matches. The CDR3 covers 17 residues. The CDR3 region is CSARDPQTGTEYNEQFF. The DNA for the CDR3 is TGCAGTGCTAGAGATCCCCAGACAGGGACGGAATACAATGAGCAGTTCTTC.

The V call is TRBV7-9, the J call TRBJ2-5; D is unclear. This CDR3 is built from 13 residues. The germline gives CDR1 SEHNR, CDR2 FQNEAQ (reference sequence). V was pared by 4 bases and J by 3 bases, with 9 bases between. CDR3 amino acids: CASSSISEETQYF. For the CDR3, the DNA is TGTGCCAGCAGCTCCATTAGTGAAGAGACCCAGTACTTC.

This clonotype was recorded many times. The chain links TRBV4-3 to TRBJ2-7; TRBD2 matches 7 bases. Germline loops: CDR1 LGHNA, CDR2 YSLEER. After removal of 0 bases from V and 7 bases from J, the junction contained 6 bases not matched to a gene. The CDR3 consists of 14 residues. The CDR3, as DNA: TGCGCCAGCAGCCAAGAGATAGGAGCGGGGGAGCAGTACTTC. Its protein is CASSQEIGAGEQYF.

This rearrangement joins TRBV6-2 or TRBV6-3 to TRBJ2-3, with 7 bases matching TRBD2. Trimming took 5 bases from V and 1 from J; bases not matched to a gene: 6. The CDR3 runs 15 residues. Germline V gene lookup returns CDR1 MNHEY and CDR2 SVGEGT. The CDR3 DNA sequence: TGTGCCAGCAGTAGCGGCGCGGGGGGCACAGATACGCAGTATTTT. Its protein product is CASSSGAGGTDTQYF.

This clonotype appeared many times. A much larger clonotype is one base distant, so this may be a read error. The rearrangement links TRBV5-5 to TRBJ2-7; 8 bases line up with TRBD2. V shed 0 bases, J shed 7 bases, and the junction held 9 bases outside the gene matches. CDR1 is SGHKS, CDR2 YYEKEE, per germline (reference sequence). The CDR3 runs to 15 residues. The CDR3 here is CASSLEASGFYEQYF. The DNA of the CDR3 is TGTGCCAGCAGCTTGGAGGCTAGCGGGTTCTATGAGCAGTACTTC.

Notes on this clonotype: Just one base apart from a much larger clone, this may be a read error. The chain joins TRBV18 to TRBJ2-7, with a possible D match to TRBD1 (5 bases). The germline gives CDR1 KGHSH, CDR2 LQKENI. This CDR3 is built from 11 residues. CDR3 sequence (DNA): TGTGCCAACTCACCCACAGGCGAGCAGTACTTC. It yields the protein CANSPTGEQYF.